The clone carrying this T cell receptor beta chain appeared a few times. V was trimmed by 3 bases and J by 4 bases, leaving 11 bases between them. Germline V lookup: CDR1 SQVTM, CDR2 ANQGSEA. There are 13 residues in the CDR3. These data come from a study of T-cell memory formation after mild COVID-19. Amplification by 5'RACE using constant-segment primers produced TCR alpha and TCR beta cDNA libraries that carried sample barcodes and UMIs. Via MiXCR, TCRdb re-called the 5' RACE reads, giving one row per CDR3 protein. Here the sample spans under 300,000 distinct CDR3 sequences, roughly 17% being singletons.

V and J are TRBV29-1 and TRBJ2-3, with a tentative D call TRBD2 (5 bases). Sequencing input: PBMCs or a T cell subset sorted from them (not recorded which). The source is a man younger than 35 who had mild COVID-19 (a few samples of this study predate the infection). Cell type and time point are not known. CDR3 sequence reads: CSVEASSPDTQYF. The CDR3 nucleotides read TGCAGCGTTGAGGCTAGCTCCCCAGATACGCAGTATTTT.